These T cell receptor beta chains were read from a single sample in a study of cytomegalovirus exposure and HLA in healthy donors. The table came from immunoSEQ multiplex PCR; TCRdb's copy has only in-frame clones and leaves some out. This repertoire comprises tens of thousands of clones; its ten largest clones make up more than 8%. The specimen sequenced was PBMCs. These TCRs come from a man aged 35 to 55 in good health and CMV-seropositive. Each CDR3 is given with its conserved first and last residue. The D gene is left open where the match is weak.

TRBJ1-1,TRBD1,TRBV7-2,TGTGCCAGCGGGGACAGGGGGCGAGGTACTGAAGCTTTCTTT,CASGDRGRGTEAFF
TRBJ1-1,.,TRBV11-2,TGTGCCAGCAGCTTATCACTCGGTCGGGGGGGGACTGAAGCTTTCTTT,CASSLSLGRGGTEAFF
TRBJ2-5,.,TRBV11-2,TGTGCCAGCAGAACTTCGGTAGCGGACCAAGAGACCCAGTACTTC,CASRTSVADQETQYF
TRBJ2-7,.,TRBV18,TGTGCCAGCTCACCATCGCGGGACTCCTACGAGCAGTACTTC,CASSPSRDSYEQYF
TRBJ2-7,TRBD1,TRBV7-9,TGTGCCAGCGGCCGGGACAGTTCCTACGAGCAGTACTTC,CASGRDSSYEQYF
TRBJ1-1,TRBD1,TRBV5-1,TGCGCCAGCAGCAACGGAGGGGGTCAGGGGGACACTGAAGCTTTCTTT,CASSNGGGQGDTEAFF
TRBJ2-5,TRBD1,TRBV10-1,TGCGCCAGCGAACAGGACAGGGGGGCGACCCAGTACTTC,CASEQDRGATQYF
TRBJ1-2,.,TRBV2,TGTGCCAGCAGTGAACCAGTGAACTATGGCTACACCTTC,CASSEPVNYGYTF
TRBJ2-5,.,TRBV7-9,TGTGCCAGCACCCACGGCGGCGGGCCCCAAGAGACCCAGTACTTC,CASTHGGGPQETQYF
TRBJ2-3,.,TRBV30,TGTGCCTGGAGTGTAGGGGCCGGAGGCACAGATACGCAGTATTTT,CAWSVGAGGTDTQYF
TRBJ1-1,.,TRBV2,TGTGCCAGCAGTGAAGCACAGTATAGGAACACTGAAGCTTTCTTT,CASSEAQYRNTEAFF
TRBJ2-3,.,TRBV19,TGTGCCAGTAGTGTGGATATGGGGGGTGGCACAGATACGCAGTATTTT,CASSVDMGGGTDTQYF
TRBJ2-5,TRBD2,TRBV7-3,TGTGCCAGCAGTCTCGGGACTAGCCTTCTAGAGACCCAGTACTTC,CASSLGTSLLETQYF
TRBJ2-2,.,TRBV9,TGTGCCAGCGGATCGTCTGTGGGACTTAGGAACACCGGGGAGCTGTTTTTT,CASGSSVGLRNTGELFF
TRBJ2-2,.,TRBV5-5,TGTGCCAGCAGCTCGTGGCTAGCACTGAACACCGGGGAGCTGTTTTTT,CASSSWLALNTGELFF
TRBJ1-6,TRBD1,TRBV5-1,TGCGCCAGCAGCCCCCAGGGGGATAATTCACCCCTCCACTTT,CASSPQGDNSPLHF
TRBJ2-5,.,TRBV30,TGTGCCTGGAATGCCAGGGCCAGGGAGACCCAGTACTTC,CAWNARARETQYF
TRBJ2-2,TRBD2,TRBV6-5,TGTGCCAGCAAACGGGAGGGTAACACCGGGGAGCTGTTTTTT,CASKREGNTGELFF